This T cell receptor beta chain was profiled in a study of glioma-infiltrating T cells after dendritic cell vaccination. In the study overall: Dendritic cell vaccination trial patients had either newly diagnosed or recurrent glioblastoma. Findings of the study overall: Longer survival after dendritic cell vaccination followed higher pretreatment TIL content.

On this clone: Its antigen remains unknown.

Blood PBMC samples: pre-vaccination, two weeks post third vaccination, and at tumor progression. Sequencing was performed with immunoSEQ multiplex PCR; in TCRdb, only in-frame clones are kept and a portion is missing. This sample has 75,000 to 100,000 clones, with around three quarters found just once. CDR3 length equals 16 residues. Germline assignment: CDR1 SGHRS and CDR2 YFSETQ. V dropped 0 bases and J dropped 5; count of bases not matched to a gene: 7. This receptor was taken from a human donor with glioblastoma. The chain couples TRBV5-1 to TRBJ2-7, with 11 bases that match TRBD1. Sequenced here: blood, sampled before dendritic cell vaccination. As DNA, the CDR3 is TGCGCCAGCAGCTTGGCGGGACAGGGGGGGAAAAACGAGCAGTACTTC. Amino acids: CASSLAGQGGKNEQYF.